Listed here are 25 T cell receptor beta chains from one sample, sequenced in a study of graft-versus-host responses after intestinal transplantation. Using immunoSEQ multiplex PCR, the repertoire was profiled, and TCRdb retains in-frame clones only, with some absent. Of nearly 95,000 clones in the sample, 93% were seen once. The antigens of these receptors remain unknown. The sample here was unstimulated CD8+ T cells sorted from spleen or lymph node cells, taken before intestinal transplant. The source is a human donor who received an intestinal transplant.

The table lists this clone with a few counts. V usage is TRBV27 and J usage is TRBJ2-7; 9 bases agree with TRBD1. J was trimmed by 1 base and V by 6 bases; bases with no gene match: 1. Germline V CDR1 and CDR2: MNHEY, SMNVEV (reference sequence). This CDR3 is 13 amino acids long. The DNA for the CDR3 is TGTGCCAGCAGGGACAGGGGTTCCTACGAGCAGTACTTC. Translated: CASRDRGSYEQYF.

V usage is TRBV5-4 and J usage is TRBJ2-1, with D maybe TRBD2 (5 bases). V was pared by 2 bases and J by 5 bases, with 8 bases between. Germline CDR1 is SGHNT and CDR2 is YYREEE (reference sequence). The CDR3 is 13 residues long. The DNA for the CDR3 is TGTGCCAGCAGCTTTCGGGGTAACAATGAGCAGTTCTTC. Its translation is CASSFRGNNEQFF.

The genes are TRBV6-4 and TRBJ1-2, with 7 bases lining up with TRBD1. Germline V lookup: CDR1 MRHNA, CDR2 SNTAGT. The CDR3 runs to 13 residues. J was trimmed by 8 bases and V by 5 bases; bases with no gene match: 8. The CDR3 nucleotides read TGTGCCAGCAGTCCTACAGGGGTCGAGGGCTACACCTTC. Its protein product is CASSPTGVEGYTF.

In DNA form, the CDR3 reads TGTGCCAGCTCAAACACCGGGGAGCTGTTTTTT. It translates to CASSNTGELFF. The chain couples TRBV27 to TRBJ2-2; no firm D call. Trimming left V 8 bases short and J 2 bases short, with 3 bases between. The germline V gene has CDR1 MNHEY and CDR2 SMNVEV (reference sequence). This CDR3 is 11 amino acids long.

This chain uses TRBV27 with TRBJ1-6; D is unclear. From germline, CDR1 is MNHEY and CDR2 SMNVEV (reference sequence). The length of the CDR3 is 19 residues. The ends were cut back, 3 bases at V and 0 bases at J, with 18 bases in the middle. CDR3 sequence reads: CASSLRDVGGLSYNSPLHF. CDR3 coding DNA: TGTGCCAGCAGTTTGAGAGATGTTGGAGGCCTCTCCTATAATTCACCCCTCCACTTT.

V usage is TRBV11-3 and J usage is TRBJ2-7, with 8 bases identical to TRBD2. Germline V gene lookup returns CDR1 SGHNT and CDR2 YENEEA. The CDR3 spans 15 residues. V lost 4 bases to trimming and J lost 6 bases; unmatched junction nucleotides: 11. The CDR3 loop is CASSSRGAGEGEQYF. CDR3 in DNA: TGTGCCAGCAGCTCCAGGGGAGCGGGGGAAGGCGAGCAGTACTTC.

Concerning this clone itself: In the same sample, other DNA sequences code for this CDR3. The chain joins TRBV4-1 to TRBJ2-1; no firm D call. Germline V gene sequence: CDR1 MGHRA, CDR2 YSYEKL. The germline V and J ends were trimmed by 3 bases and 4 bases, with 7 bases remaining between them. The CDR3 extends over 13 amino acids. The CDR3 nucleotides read TGCGCCAGCAGCCAGGTAACATACAATGAGCAGTTCTTC. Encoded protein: CASSQVTYNEQFF.

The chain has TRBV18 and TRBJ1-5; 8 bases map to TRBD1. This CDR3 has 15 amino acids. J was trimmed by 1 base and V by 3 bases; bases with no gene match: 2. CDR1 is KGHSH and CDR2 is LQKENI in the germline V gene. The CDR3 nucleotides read TGTGCCAGCTCACCGACAGGGGACAGCAATCAGCCCCAGCATTTT. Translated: CASSPTGDSNQPQHF.

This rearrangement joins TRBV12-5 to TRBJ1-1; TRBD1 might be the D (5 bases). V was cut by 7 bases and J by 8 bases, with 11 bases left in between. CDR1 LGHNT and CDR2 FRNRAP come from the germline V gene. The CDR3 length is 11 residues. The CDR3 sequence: CASDTTGEAFF. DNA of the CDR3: TGTGCTAGTGACACTACAGGCGAAGCTTTCTTT.

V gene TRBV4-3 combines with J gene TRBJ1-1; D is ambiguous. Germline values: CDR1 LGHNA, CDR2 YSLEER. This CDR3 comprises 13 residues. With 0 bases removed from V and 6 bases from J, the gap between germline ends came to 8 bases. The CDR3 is CASSQDYQAEAFF. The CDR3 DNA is TGCGCCAGCAGCCAAGATTATCAGGCTGAAGCTTTCTTT.

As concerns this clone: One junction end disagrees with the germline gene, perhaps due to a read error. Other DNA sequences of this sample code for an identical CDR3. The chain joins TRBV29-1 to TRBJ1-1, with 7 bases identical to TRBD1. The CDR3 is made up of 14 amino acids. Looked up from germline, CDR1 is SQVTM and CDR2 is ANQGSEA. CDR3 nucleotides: TGCAGCGTTGACGGGACAGCGAAGAACACTGAGGCTTTCTTT. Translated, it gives CSVDGTAKNTEAFF.

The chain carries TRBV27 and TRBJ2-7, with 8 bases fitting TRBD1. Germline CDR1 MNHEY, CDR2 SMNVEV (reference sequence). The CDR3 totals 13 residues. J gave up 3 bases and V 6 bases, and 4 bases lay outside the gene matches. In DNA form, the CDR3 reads TGTGCCAGCAGCTACGGACAGGGCTACGAGCAGTACTTC. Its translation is CASSYGQGYEQYF.

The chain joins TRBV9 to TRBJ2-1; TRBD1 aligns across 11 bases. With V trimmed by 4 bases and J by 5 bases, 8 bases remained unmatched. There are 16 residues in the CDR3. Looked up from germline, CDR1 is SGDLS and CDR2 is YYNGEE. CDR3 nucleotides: TGTGCCAGCAGCCCCCAAGGACAGGGGGCGCACAATGAGCAGTTCTTC. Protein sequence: CASSPQGQGAHNEQFF. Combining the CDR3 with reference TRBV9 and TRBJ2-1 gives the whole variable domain DSGVTQTPKHLITATGQRVTLRCSPRSGDLSVYWYQQSLDQGLQFLIQYYNGEERAKGNILERFSAQQFPDLHSELNLSSLELGDSALYFCASSPQGQGAHNEQFFGPGTRLTVL.

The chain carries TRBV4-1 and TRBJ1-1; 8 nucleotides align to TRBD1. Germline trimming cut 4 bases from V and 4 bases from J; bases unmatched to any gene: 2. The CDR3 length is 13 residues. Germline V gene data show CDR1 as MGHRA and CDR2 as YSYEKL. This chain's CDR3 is CASSPTGGTEAFF. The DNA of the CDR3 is TGCGCCAGCAGCCCTACAGGGGGCACTGAAGCTTTCTTT.

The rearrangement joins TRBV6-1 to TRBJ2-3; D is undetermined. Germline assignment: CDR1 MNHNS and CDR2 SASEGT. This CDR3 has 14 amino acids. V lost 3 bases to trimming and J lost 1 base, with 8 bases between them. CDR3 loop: CASSDNRGTDTQYF. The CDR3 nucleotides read TGTGCCAGCAGTGATAACAGAGGCACAGATACGCAGTATTTT.

CDR3 protein: CASSGPGTGSRLSYNEQFF. The CDR3 DNA reads as TGTGCCAGCAGTGGACCCGGGACAGGGTCGAGGTTATCCTACAATGAGCAGTTCTTC. The V call is TRBV6-1, the J call TRBJ2-1, with 9 bases matching TRBD1. The CDR3 runs to 19 residues. J was trimmed by 1 base and V by 4 bases; bases with no gene match: 14. Germline V gives CDR1 MNHNS, CDR2 SASEGT.

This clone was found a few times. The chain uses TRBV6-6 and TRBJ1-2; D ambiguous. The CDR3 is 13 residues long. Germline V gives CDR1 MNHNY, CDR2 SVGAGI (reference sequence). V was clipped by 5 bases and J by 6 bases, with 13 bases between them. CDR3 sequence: CASSRQLWNGYTF. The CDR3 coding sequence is TGTGCCAGCAGTCGTCAACTATGGAATGGCTACACCTTC.

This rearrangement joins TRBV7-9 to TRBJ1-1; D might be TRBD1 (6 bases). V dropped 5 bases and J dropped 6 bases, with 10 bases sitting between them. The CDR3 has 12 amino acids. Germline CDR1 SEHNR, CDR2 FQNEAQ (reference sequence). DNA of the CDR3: TGTGCCAGCAGCCACACAGGGCCTGAAGCTTTCTTT. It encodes CASSHTGPEAFF.

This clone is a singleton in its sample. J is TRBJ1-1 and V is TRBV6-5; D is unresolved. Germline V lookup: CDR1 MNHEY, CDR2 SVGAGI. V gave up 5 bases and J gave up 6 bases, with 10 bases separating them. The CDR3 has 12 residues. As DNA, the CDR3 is TGTGCCAGCAGTCAAGGAGGGCCTGAAGCTTTCTTT. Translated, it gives CASSQGGPEAFF.

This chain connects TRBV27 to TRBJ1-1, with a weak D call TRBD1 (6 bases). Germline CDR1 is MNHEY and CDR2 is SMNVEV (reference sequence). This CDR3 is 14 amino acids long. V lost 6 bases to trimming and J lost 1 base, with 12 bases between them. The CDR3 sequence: CASRQGGGNTEAFF. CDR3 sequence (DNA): TGTGCCAGCAGACAGGGTGGGGGGAACACTGAAGCTTTCTTT.

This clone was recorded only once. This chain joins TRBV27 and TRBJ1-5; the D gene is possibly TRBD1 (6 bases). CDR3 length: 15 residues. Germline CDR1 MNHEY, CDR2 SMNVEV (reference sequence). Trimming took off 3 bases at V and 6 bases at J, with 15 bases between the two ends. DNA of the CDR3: TGTGCCAGCAGTTTGGGGGCAGGAGGTGGTCAGCCCCAGCATTTT. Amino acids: CASSLGAGGGQPQHF.

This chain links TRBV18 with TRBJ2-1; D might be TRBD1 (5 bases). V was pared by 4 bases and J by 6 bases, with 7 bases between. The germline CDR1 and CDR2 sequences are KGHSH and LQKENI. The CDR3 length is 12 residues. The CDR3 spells CASSQQVNEQFF. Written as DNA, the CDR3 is TGTGCCAGCTCACAACAGGTCAATGAGCAGTTCTTC.

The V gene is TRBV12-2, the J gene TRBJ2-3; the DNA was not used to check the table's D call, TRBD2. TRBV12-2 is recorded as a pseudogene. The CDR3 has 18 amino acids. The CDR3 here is CASRCSGGVRGPTDTQYF. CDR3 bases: TGTGCAAGTCGATGTAGCGGGGGGGTGAGAGGGCCAACAGATACGCAGTATTTT.

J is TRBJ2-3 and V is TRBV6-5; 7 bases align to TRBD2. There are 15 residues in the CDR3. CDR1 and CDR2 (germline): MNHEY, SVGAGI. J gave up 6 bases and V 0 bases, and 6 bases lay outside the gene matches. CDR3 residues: CASSYSTGGYDTQYF. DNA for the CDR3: TGTGCCAGCAGTTACTCGACCGGGGGGTACGATACGCAGTATTTT.

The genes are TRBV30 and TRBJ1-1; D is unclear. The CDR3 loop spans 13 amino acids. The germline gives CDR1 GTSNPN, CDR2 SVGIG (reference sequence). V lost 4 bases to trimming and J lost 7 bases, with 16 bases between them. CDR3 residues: CAWTAKVSGEAFF. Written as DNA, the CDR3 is TGTGCCTGGACGGCAAAGGTCTCAGGTGAAGCTTTCTTT.